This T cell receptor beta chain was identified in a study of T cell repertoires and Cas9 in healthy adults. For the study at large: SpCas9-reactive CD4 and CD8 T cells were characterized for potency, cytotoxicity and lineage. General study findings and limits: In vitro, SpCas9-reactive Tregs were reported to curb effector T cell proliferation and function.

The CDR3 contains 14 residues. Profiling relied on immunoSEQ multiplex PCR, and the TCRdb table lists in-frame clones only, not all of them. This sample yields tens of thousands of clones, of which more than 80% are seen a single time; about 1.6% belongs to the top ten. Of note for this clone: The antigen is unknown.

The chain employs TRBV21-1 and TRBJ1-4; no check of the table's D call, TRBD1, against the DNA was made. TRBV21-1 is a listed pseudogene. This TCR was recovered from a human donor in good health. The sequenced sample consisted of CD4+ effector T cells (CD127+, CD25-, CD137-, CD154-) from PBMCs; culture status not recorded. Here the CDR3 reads CASNKRWDSEKLFF. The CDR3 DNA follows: TGTGCCAGCAACAAGAGGTGGGACAGTGAAAAACTGTTTTTT.